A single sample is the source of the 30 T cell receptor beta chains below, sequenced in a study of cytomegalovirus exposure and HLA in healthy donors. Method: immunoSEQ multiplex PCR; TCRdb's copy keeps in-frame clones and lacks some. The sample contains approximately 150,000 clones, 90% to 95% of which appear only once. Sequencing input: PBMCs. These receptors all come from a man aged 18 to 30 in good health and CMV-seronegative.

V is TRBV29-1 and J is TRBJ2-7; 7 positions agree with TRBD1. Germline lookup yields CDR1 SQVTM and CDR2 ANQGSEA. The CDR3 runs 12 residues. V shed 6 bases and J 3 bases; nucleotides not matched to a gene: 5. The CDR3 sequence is CSVRDSLYEQYF. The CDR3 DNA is TGCAGCGTCCGGGACAGCCTCTACGAGCAGTACTTC.

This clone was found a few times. The CDR3 DNA reads as TGTGCCTGGAGTGTACAAGGGACTGGATATGGCTACACCTTC. It encodes CAWSVQGTGYGYTF. This rearrangement joins TRBV30 to TRBJ1-2; possible D gene TRBD1, 5 bases. This CDR3 has 14 amino acids. Germline loops: CDR1 GTSNPN, CDR2 SVGIG (reference sequence). The germline V and J ends were trimmed by 0 bases and 5 bases, with 13 bases remaining between them.

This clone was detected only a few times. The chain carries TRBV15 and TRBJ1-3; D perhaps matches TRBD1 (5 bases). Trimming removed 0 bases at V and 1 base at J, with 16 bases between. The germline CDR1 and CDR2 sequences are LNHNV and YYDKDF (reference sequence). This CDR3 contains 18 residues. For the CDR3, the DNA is TGTGCCACCAGCAGAGATCTTGGGGAGGGGATGTCTGGAAACACCATATATTTT. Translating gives CATSRDLGEGMSGNTIYF. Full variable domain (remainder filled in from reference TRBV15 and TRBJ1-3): DAMVIQNPRYQVTQFGKPVTLSCSQTLNHNVMYWYQQKSSQAPKLLFHYYDKDFNNEADTPDNFQSRRPNTSFCFLDIRSPGLGDTAMYLCATSRDLGEGMSGNTIYFGEGSWLTVV.

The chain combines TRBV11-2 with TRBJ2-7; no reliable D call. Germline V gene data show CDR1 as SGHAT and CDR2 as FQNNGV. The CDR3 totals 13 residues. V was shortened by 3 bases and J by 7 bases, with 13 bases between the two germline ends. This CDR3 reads CASSFAPLEEQYV. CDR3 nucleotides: TGTGCCAGCAGCTTTGCCCCACTTGAGGAGCAGTACGTC.

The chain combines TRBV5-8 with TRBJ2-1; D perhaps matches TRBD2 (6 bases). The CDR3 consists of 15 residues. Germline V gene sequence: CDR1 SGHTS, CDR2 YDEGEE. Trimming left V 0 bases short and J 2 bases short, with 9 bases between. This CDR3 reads CASSLAGAAYNEQFF. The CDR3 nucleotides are TGTGCCAGCAGCTTGGCGGGAGCGGCCTACAATGAGCAGTTCTTC.

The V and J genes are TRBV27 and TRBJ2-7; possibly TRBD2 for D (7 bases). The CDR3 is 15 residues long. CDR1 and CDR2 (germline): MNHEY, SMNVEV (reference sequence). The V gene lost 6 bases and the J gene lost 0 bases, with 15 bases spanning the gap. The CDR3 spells CASRPSGGGSYEQYF. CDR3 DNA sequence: TGTGCCAGCAGGCCCTCGGGGGGCGGCTCCTACGAGCAGTACTTC.

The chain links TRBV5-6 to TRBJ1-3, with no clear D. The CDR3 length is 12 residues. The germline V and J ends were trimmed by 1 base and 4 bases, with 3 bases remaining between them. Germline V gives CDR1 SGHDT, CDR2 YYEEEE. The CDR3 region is CASSLLGNTIYF. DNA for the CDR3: TGTGCCAGCAGCTTGTTAGGAAACACCATATATTTT.

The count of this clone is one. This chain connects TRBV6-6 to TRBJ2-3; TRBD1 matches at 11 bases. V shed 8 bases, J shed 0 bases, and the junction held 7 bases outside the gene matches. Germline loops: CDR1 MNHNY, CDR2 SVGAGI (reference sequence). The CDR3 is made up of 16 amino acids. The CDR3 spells CASGDRGFGSTDTQYF. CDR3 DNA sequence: TGTGCCAGCGGGGACAGGGGGTTTGGTAGCACAGATACGCAGTATTTT.

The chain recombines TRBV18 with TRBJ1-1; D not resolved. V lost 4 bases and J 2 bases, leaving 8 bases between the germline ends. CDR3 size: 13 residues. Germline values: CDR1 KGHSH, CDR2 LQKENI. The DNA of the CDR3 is TGTGCCAGCTCACGCGGAGCAAACACTGAAGCTTTCTTT. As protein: CASSRGANTEAFF. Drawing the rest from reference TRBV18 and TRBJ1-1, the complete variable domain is NAGVMQNPRHLVRRRGQEARLRCSPMKGHSHVYWYRQLPEEGLKFMVYLQKENIIDESGMPKERFSAEFPKEGPSILRIQQVVRGDSAAYFCASSRGANTEAFFGQGTRLTVV.

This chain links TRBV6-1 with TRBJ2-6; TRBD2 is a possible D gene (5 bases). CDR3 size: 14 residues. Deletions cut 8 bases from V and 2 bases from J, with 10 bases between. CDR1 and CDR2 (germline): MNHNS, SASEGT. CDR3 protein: CASYFGAGANVLTF. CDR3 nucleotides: TGTGCCAGCTACTTCGGGGCTGGGGCCAACGTCCTGACTTTC.

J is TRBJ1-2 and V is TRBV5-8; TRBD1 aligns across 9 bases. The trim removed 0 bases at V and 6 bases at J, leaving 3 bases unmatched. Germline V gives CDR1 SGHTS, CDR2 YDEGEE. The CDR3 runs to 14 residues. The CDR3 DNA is TGTGCCAGCAGCTTGGACAGGGGGCGGGATGGCTACACCTTC. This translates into CASSLDRGRDGYTF.

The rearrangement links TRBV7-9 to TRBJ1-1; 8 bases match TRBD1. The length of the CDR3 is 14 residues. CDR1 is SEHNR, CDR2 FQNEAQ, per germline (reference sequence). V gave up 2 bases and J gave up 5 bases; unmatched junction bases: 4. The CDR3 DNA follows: TGTGCCAGCAGCTTACCAGGGGGCGGGACTGAAGCTTTCTTT. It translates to CASSLPGGGTEAFF.

The CDR3: CASRQGAGLNEQFF. In DNA, the CDR3 is TGTGCCAGCCGACAGGGTGCGGGCCTCAATGAGCAGTTCTTC. This rearrangement joins TRBV6-4 to TRBJ2-1; the match to TRBD1 covers 7 bases. Germline lookup yields CDR1 MRHNA and CDR2 SNTAGT. The CDR3 runs to 14 residues. V was clipped by 8 bases and J by 6 bases; unmatched bases: 10.

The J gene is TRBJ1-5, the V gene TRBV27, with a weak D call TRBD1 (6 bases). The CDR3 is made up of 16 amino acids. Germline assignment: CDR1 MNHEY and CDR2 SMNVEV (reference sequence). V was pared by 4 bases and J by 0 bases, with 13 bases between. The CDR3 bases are TGTGCCAGCAGTTCAACTACAGGGAATAGCAATCAGCCCCAGCATTTT. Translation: CASSSTTGNSNQPQHF.

CDR3 residues: CASSLATGVGETQYF. DNA of the CDR3: TGCGCCAGCAGCTTGGCGACGGGGGTTGGGGAGACCCAGTACTTC. The V gene is TRBV5-1, the J gene TRBJ2-5, with D perhaps matching TRBD2 (6 bases). The V and J ends lost 0 bases and 5 bases respectively, with 14 bases between them. Per the germline V gene, CDR1 is SGHRS and CDR2 is YFSETQ. This CDR3 region has 15 residues.

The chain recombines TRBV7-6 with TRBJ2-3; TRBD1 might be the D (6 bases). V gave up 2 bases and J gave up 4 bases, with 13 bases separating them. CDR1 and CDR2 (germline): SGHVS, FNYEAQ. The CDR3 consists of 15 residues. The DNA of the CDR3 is TGTGCCAGCAGCTTAAACGCCCAGGGGCCAGATACGCAGTATTTT. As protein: CASSLNAQGPDTQYF.

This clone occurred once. The DNA for the CDR3 is TGTGCCAGCAGCTTAGTTTGGCTACGCCGTGGGGGCATGGCAGATACGCAGTATTTT. It codes for CASSLVWLRRGGMADTQYF. V usage is TRBV11-2 and J usage is TRBJ2-3; tentative D call: TRBD1 (6 bases). There are 19 residues in the CDR3. CDR1 is SGHAT, CDR2 FQNNGV, per germline. The V gene lost 1 base and the J gene lost 4 bases, with 24 bases spanning the gap.

CDR3: CASSRPGFEQYV. CDR3 in DNA: TGTGCCAGCTCACGCCCCGGGTTCGAGCAGTACGTC. The V and J genes are TRBV18 and TRBJ2-7; D is undetermined. Germline V gene data show CDR1 as KGHSH and CDR2 as LQKENI. The V gene lost 4 bases and the J gene lost 6 bases, with 10 bases spanning the gap. The CDR3 consists of 12 residues.

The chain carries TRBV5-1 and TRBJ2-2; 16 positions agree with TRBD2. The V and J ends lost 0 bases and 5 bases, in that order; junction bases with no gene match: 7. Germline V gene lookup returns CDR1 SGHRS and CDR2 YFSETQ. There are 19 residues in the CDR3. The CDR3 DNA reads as TGCGCCAGCAGCTTGGCCCCGGGACTAGCGGGAGGGCCGACCGGGGAGCTGTTTTTT. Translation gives CASSLAPGLAGGPTGELFF.

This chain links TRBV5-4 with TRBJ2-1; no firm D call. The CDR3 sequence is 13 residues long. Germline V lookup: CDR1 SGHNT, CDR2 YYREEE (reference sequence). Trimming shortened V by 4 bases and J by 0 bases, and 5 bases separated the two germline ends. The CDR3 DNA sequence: TGTGCCAGCAGCCCGGTCTCCTACAATGAGCAGTTCTTC. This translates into CASSPVSYNEQFF.

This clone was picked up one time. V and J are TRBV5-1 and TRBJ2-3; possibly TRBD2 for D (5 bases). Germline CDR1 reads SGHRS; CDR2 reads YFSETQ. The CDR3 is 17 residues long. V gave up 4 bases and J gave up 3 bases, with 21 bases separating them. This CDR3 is CASSIRTHRTATDTQYF. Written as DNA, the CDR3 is TGCGCCAGCAGCATCAGGACTCACCGGACCGCTACAGATACGCAGTATTTT.

The DNA of the CDR3 is TGTGCCAGCAGCTCTCTGCGGGGGCTAACGTCCGGGGAGCTGTTTTTT. Encoded protein: CASSSLRGLTSGELFF. The chain joins TRBV5-4 to TRBJ2-2, with D perhaps TRBD2 (7 bases). V lost 3 bases, J lost 6 bases, and 18 bases lay in between. Per germline, CDR1 SGHNT and CDR2 YYREEE (reference sequence). The CDR3 runs to 16 residues.

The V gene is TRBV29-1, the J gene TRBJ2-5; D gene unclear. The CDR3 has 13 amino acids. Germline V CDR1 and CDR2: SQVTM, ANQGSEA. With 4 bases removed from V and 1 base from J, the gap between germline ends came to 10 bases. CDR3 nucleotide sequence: TGCAGCGTTGGAAGTAGCAGCCAAGAGACCCAGTACTTC. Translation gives CSVGSSSQETQYF.

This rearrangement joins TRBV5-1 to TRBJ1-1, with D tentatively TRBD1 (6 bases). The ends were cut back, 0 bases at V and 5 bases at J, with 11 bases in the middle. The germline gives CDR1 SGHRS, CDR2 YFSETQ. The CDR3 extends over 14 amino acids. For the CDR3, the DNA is TGCGCCAGCAGCTTGGACAGGGCGGCTACTGAAGCTTTCTTT. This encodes CASSLDRAATEAFF.

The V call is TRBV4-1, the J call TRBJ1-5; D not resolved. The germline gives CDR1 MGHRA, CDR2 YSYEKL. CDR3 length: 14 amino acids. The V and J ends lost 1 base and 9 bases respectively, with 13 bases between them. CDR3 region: CASSQGMWAVPQHF. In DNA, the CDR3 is TGCGCCAGCAGCCAAGGAATGTGGGCAGTGCCCCAGCATTTT.

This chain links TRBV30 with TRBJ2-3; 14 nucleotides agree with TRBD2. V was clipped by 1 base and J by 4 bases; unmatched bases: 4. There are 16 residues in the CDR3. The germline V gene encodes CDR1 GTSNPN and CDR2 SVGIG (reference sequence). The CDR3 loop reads CAWSEGLAGGADTQYF. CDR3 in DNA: TGTGCCTGGAGTGAAGGACTAGCGGGAGGAGCAGATACGCAGTATTTT.

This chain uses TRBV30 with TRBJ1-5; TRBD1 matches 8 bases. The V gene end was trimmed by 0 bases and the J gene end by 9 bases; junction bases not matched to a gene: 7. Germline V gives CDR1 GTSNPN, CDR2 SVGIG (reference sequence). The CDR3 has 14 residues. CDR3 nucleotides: TGTGCCTGGAGTGTACGGGACAGGACGGGGCCCCAGCATTTT. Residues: CAWSVRDRTGPQHF. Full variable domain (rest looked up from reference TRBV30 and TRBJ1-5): SQTIHQWPATLVQPVGSPLSLECTVEGTSNPNLYWYRQAAGRGLQLLFYSVGIGQISSEVPQNLSASRPQDRQFILSSKKLLLSDSGFYLCAWSVRDRTGPQHFGDGTRLSIL.

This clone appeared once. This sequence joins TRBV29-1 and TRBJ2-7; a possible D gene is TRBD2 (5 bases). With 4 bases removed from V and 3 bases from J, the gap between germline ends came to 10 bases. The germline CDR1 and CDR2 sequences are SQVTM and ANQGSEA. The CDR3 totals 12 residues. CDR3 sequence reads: CSVAYGNYEQYF. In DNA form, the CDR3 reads TGCAGCGTTGCTTACGGGAACTACGAGCAGTACTTC.

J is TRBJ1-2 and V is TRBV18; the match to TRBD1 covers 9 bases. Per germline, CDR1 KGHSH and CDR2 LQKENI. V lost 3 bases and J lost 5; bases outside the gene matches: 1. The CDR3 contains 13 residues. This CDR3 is CASSPTGGYGYTF. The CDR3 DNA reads TGTGCCAGCTCACCGACAGGGGGGTATGGCTACACCTTC.

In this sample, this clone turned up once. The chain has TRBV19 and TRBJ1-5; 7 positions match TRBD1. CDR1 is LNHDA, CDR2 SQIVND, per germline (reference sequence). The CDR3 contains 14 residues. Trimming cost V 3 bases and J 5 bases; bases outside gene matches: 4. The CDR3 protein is CASSISQGYQPQHF. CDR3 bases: TGTGCCAGTAGTATCTCACAGGGGTATCAGCCCCAGCATTTT.